The rows below give T cell receptor beta chains drawn from one sample of a study of T cells in Graves' hyperthyroidism and ophthalmopathy. TCRdb reprocessed the multiplex PCR reads with MiXCR, giving one entry per CDR3 protein. The data show hundreds of thousands of distinct CDR3 sequences, with around 38% seen just once and approximately 10% held by the top ten. Source material: blood. These receptors all come from a man between 18 and 35 years old with Graves' hyperthyroidism. CDR3s include the opening cysteine and the closing phenylalanine or tryptophan. A D gene is named only where the DNA matches it firmly. Clone size, where shown, is once, few, many, or a class for clones that have expanded.

TRBV7-9	15	NA	many	TRBJ2-5	CASSLPGAGQETQYF	TGTGCCAGCAGCCTCCCAGGGGCAGGCCAAGAGACCCAGTACTTC
TRBV2	16	NA	many	TRBJ1-5	CASSPSRLAANQPQHF	TGTGCCAGCAGTCCTTCGAGATTGGCAGCAAATCAGCCCCAGCATTTT
TRBV7-6	16	TRBD1	once	TRBJ1-6	CASSDGQAGEVSPLHF	TGTGCCAGCAGCGACGGACAGGCCGGGGAGGTTTCACCCCTCCACTTT
TRBV19	15	NA	few	TRBJ1-3	CASSSREYGGNTIYF	TGTGCCAGTAGTTCCCGGGAATACGGTGGAAACACCATATATTTT
TRBV29-1	14	TRBD1	NA	TRBJ1-2	CSGGQGPRVDGYTF	TGCAGCGGTGGACAGGGCCCCCGTGTGGATGGCTACACCTTC
TRBV14	12	NA	many	TRBJ1-1	CASGTTASEAFF	TGTGCCAGTGGGACAACGGCCAGTGAAGCTTTCTTT
TRBV2	16	TRBD1	few	TRBJ2-7	CASSSRSGTGGSEQYF	TGTGCCAGCAGTTCTCGCTCGGGGACAGGGGGGTCCGAGCAGTACTTC
TRBV10-3	13	NA	once	TRBJ2-2	CAIRSPNTGELFF	TGTGCCATCAGAAGCCCGAACACCGGGGAGCTGTTTTTT
TRBV12-3/TRBV12-4	14	NA	NA	TRBJ1-2	CASSLVRGGDGYTF	TGTGCCAGCAGTTTAGTGAGGGGAGGGGATGGCTACACCTTC
TRBV5-6	12	TRBD1	NA	TRBJ1-2	CAAGRTGSGYTF	TGTGCCGCGGGCAGGACAGGGAGCGGCTACACCTTC
TRBV14	12	NA	NA	TRBJ2-7	CASSQVGPEQYF	TGTGCCAGCAGCCAAGTAGGGCCCGAGCAGTACTTC
TRBV4-3	16	NA	NA	TRBJ2-2	CASSQDSRGLAGELFF	TGCGCCAGCAGCCAAGATTCTCGAGGCCTCGCCGGGGAGCTGTTTTTT
TRBV6-5	18	NA	NA	TRBJ1-3	CASSLAGQGILSGNTIYF	TGTGCCAGCAGTTTGGCGGGGCAGGGTATCCTCTCTGGAAACACCATATATTTT
TRBV10-3	13	TRBD1	few	TRBJ2-5	CATSDRVEETQYF	TGTGCCACCTCCGACAGGGTAGAGGAGACCCAGTACTTC
TRBV6-1	15	TRBD1	NA	TRBJ2-7	CASSEAGQGLYEQYF	TGTGCCAGCAGTGAAGCTGGACAGGGGCTCTACGAGCAGTACTTC
TRBV29-1	13	NA	NA	TRBJ2-5	CSVLGDFEETQYF	TGCAGCGTCTTGGGGGACTTCGAAGAGACCCAGTACTTC
TRBV7-2	16	NA	once	TRBJ2-5	CASSPARGRIQETQNF	TGTGCCAGCAGCCCCGCGCGGGGAAGGATCCAAGAGACCCAGAACTTC
TRBV19	15	TRBD1	few	TRBJ1-1	CASSIVPGGITEAFF	TGTGCCAGTAGTATAGTCCCAGGGGGCATCACTGAAGCTTTCTTT
TRBV29-1	14	NA	many	TRBJ2-7	CSVSEGVGGYEQYF	TGCAGCGTCTCTGAAGGGGTTGGAGGCTACGAGCAGTACTTC
TRBV29-1	10	NA	few	TRBJ2-2	CSGSTGELFF	TGCAGCGGCTCGACAGGGGAGCTGTTTTTT
TRBV10-2	15	NA	few	TRBJ1-2	CASSYTPDSNYGYTF	TGTGCCAGCAGTTACACCCCCGACAGCAACTATGGCTACACCTTC